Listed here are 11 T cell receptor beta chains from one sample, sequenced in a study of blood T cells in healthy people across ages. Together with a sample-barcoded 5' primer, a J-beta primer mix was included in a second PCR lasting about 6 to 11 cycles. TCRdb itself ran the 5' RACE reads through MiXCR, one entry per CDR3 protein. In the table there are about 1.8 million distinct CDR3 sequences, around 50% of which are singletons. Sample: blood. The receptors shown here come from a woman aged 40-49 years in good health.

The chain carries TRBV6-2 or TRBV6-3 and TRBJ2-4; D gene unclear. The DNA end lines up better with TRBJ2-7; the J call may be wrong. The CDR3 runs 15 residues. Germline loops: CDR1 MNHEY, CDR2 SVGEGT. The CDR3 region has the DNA TGTGCCAGCAGCCAGCGACGAAGCCCCAGCTCCGAGCAGTACTTC. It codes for CASSQRRSPSSEQYF.

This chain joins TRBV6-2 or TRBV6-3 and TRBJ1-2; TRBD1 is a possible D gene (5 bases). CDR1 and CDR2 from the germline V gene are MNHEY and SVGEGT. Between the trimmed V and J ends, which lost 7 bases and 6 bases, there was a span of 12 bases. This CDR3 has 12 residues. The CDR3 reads CASIEGRNGYTF. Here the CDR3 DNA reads TGTGCCAGCATCGAGGGGAGGAATGGCTACACCTTC.

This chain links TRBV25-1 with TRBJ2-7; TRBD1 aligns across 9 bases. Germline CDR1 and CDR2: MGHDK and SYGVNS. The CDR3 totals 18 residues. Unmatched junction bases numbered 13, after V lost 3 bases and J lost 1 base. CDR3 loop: CASSEKDRGRARSYEQYF. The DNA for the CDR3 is TGTGCCAGCAGTGAGAAGGACAGGGGAAGGGCAAGGTCCTACGAGCAGTACTTC.

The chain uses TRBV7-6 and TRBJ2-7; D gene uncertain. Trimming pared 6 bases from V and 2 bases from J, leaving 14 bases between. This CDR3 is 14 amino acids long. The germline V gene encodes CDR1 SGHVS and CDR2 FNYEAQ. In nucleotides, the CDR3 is TGTGCCAGCAGTCTCCTCAAGGTGGCCTACGAGCAGTACTTC. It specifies CASSLLKVAYEQYF.

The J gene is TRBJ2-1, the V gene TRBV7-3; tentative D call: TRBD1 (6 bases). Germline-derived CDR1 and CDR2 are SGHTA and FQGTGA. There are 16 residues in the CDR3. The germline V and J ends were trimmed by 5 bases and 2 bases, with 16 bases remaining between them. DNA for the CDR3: TGTGCCAGCAGCGATACCGGGACACTTCCCTACAATGAGCAGTTCTTC. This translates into CASSDTGTLPYNEQFF.

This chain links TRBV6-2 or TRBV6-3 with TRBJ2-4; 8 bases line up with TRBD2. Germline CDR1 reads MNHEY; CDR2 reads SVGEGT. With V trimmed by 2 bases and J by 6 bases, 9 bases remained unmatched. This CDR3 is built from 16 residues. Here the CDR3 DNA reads TGTGCCAGCAGTTACCTCCGCAAACGGGGGGGAAACATTCAGTACTTC. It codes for CASSYLRKRGGNIQYF.

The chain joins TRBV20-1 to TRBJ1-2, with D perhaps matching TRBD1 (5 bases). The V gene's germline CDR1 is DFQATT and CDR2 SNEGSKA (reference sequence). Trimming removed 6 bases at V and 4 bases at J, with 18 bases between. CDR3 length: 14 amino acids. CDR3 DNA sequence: TGCAGTGCGGGCCGAAAGGGGAGTTCCTATGGCTACACCTTC. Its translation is CSAGRKGSSYGYTF.

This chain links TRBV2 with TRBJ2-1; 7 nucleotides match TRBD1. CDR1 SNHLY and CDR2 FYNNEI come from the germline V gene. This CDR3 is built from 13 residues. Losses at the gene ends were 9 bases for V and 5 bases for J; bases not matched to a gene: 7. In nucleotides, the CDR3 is TGTGCCAGGAAAAGGACAGGCGACAATGAGCAGTTCTTC. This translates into CARKRTGDNEQFF.

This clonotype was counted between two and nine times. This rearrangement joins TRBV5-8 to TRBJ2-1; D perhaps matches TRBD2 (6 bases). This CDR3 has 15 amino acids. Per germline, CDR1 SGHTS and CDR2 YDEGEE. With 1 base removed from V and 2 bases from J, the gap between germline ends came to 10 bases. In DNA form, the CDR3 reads TGTGCCAGCAGCTTGACTGAGCGGGCCTACAATGAGCAGTTCTTC. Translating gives CASSLTERAYNEQFF.

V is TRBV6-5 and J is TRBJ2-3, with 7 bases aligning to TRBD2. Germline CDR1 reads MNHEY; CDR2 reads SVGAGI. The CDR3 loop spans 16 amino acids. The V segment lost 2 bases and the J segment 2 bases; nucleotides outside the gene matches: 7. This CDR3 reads CASSYRASGFTDTQYF. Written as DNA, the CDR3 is TGTGCCAGCAGTTACAGGGCTAGCGGCTTCACAGATACGCAGTATTTT.

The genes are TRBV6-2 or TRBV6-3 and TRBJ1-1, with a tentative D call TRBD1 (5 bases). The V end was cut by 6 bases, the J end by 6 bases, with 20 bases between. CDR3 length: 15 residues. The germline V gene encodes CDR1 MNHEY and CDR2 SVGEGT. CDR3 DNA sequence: TGTGCCAGCAGCGTACGAGGGGAAGGGTTCCCTGAAGCTTTCTTT. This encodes CASSVRGEGFPEAFF.